The rows below give T cell receptor beta chains drawn from one sample of a study of OX40 agonist ivuxolimab in advanced cancers. Assay used: immunoSEQ multiplex PCR; TCRdb lists only in-frame clones, some missing. The data show roughly 60,000 clones, 86% seen once. Sequenced here: CD4+ or CD8+ T cells sorted from blood, sampled in a trial of the OX40 agonist ivuxolimab. These receptors originate from an adult with an advanced solid tumor such as melanoma, head and neck, liver or kidney cancer. Each CDR3 is given with its conserved first and last residue. The D gene is left open where the match is weak. Clone sizes are given selectively: once, few, many, or a class where the clone is expanded.

>TRBD2|few|TRBV9|TRBJ2-1
TGTGCCAGCAGCCCCCGACTAGCGGCGAGCTCCTACAATGAGCAGTTCTTC
CASSPRLAASSYNEQFF
>-|-|TRBV5-4|TRBJ2-7
TGTGCCAGCAGCTTGGCCGTGACGAGCTCCTACGAGCAGTACTTC
CASSLAVTSSYEQYF
>-|few|TRBV12-5|TRBJ1-6
TGTGCTAGTGGTTTGGAATGGGGTAATTCACCCCTCCACTTT
CASGLEWGNSPLHF
>TRBD1|-|TRBV7-8|TRBJ1-5
TGTGCCAGCAGCCTTGCAGGGGGCAACAATCAGCCCCAGCATTTT
CASSLAGGNNQPQHF
>-|-|TRBV5-4|TRBJ2-5
TGTGCCAGCAGCAAGGAGCGGGAGACCCAGTACTTC
CASSKERETQYF
>-|-|TRBV5-6|TRBJ2-1
TGTGCCAGCAGCCCCCTAGGGTCGGTTGCCTACAATGAGCAGTTCTTC
CASSPLGSVAYNEQFF
>-|once|TRBV7-6|TRBJ2-7
TGTGCCAGCAGCTTATATGGGGGTCCCGAGCAGTACTTC
CASSLYGGPEQYF
>-|-|TRBV7-2|TRBJ2-2
TGTGCCAGCAGCTTAGAGCCCCTTGGCAGGGTTCGTGCCGGGGAGCTGTTTTTT
CASSLEPLGRVRAGELFF
>-|-|TRBV7-2|TRBJ1-4
TGTGCCAGCAGCTTTGTGTCACGTGAAAAACTGTTTTTT
CASSFVSREKLFF
>-|once|TRBV7-2|TRBJ1-5
TGTGCCAGCAGCCCACAGGGTTCGAATCAGCCCCAGCATTTT
CASSPQGSNQPQHF
>-|-|TRBV18|TRBJ2-7
TGTGCCAGCTCTTTTGGACCGAGCTCCTACGAGCAGTACTTC
CASSFGPSSYEQYF
>-|few|TRBV30|TRBJ1-2
TGTGCCTGGTCCCTAAGGGGCAGCTATGGCTACACCTTC
CAWSLRGSYGYTF
>-|-|TRBV19|TRBJ1-4
TGTGCCAGTAGTATAGCCTGGGGAGATGAAAAACTGTTTTTT
CASSIAWGDEKLFF
>-|-|TRBV5-6|TRBJ1-2
TGTGCCAGCAGCTTTAACTATGGCTACACCTTC
CASSFNYGYTF
>TRBD1|-|TRBV27|TRBJ1-1
TGTGCCAGCAGTGGCCGGACAGGGAACACTGAAGCTTTCTTT
CASSGRTGNTEAFF
>-|-|TRBV6-5|TRBJ1-1
TGTGCCAGCAGTTACACAGGTGGGAACACTGAAGCTTTCTTT
CASSYTGGNTEAFF
>-|-|TRBV10-3|TRBJ1-6
TGTGCCATCAGTGACCACCTACAGGATCCGAGGGCTTCACCCCTCCACTTT
CAISDHLQDPRASPLHF
>-|-|TRBV5-4|TRBJ1-1
TGTGCCAGCAGCCCCTGGCGGGGGTGGGTTGATGGAGCTTTCTTT
CASSPWRGWVDGAFF
>TRBD1|few|TRBV6-1|TRBJ2-7
TGTGCCAGCAGTGCGATCGGACAGGGCATTAAGTACGAGCAGTACTTC
CASSAIGQGIKYEQYF
>-|once|TRBV7-6|TRBJ1-4
TGTGCCAGCAGCACGGGACGGCTTAATGAAAAACTGTTTTTT
CASSTGRLNEKLFF
>TRBD2|-|TRBV23-1|TRBJ2-1
TGCGCCTCCAGGGCGGGGGTAGGGGTCAATGAGCAGTTCTTC
CASRAGVGVNEQFF
>-|-|TRBV4-3|TRBJ1-6
TGCGCCAGCGGACTTTCACCCCTCCACTTT
CASGLSPLHF
>TRBD1|-|TRBV6-6|TRBJ2-7
TGTGCCAGCAACCCACCGGGACAGGGATTTAACGAGCAGTACTTC
CASNPPGQGFNEQYF
>-|-|TRBV9|TRBJ1-1
TGTGCCAGCAGCGTACAAGGGGCAGGGGCCCTTGTTGAAGCTTTCTTT
CASSVQGAGALVEAFF
>-|-|TRBV19|TRBJ1-5
TGTGCCAGTAGTATAGATCATACAGGGAACTATCAGCCCCAGCATTTT
CASSIDHTGNYQPQHF
>TRBD2|-|TRBV5-4|TRBJ2-7
TGTGCCAGCAGCCTAAGGACTAGCGGGGCCTACGAGCAGTACTTC
CASSLRTSGAYEQYF
>-|-|TRBV4-2|TRBJ1-3
TGTGCCAGCAGCTTGGGGGGGACCGGAAACACCATATATTTT
CASSLGGTGNTIYF
>TRBD1|-|TRBV5-4|TRBJ2-7
TGTGCCAGCAGCTTGGGACAGGGGACGACCTACGAGCAGTACTTC
CASSLGQGTTYEQYF
>-|-|TRBV7-9|TRBJ1-2
TGTGCCAGCAGCTTCTCTAGCGGGACCCGAGCTAACTATGGCTACACCTTC
CASSFSSGTRANYGYTF
>-|-|TRBV5-1|TRBJ1-1
TGCGCCAGCAGCGGCCAGGGTCTAGGGACTGAAGCTTTCTTT
CASSGQGLGTEAFF
>-|-|TRBV4-3|TRBJ2-2
TGCGCCAGCAGCCAACTATACAGGACTACCGGGGAGCTGTTTTTT
CASSQLYRTTGELFF
>TRBD2|-|TRBV2|TRBJ2-1
TGTGCCAGCACCAAGACTAGCGGGGGGTCGTACAATGAGCAGTTCTTC
CASTKTSGGSYNEQFF
>-|once|TRBV25-1|TRBJ1-4
TGTGCCAGCAGTGAAGGTCAGGGCCCCCATGAAAAACTGTTTTTT
CASSEGQGPHEKLFF
>-|-|TRBV7-9|TRBJ1-1
TGTGCCAGCAGCTTAGAGGGAGGCCGCACTGAAGCTTTCTTT
CASSLEGGRTEAFF
>-|-|TRBV4-1|TRBJ1-2
TGCGCCAGCAGCCATTCTTTTGACGCTAACTATGGCTACACCTTC
CASSHSFDANYGYTF
>-|-|TRBV5-1|TRBJ1-4
TGCGCCAGCAGCTTGGAGCGGCAGGGGGAAAAACTGTTTTTT
CASSLERQGEKLFF
>-|-|TRBV5-6|TRBJ2-6
TGTGCCAGCACCCCGAGGTCTGGGGCCAACGTCCTGACTTTC
CASTPRSGANVLTF
>-|once|TRBV28|TRBJ1-5
TGTGCCAGCACCCTTACCCAGGGGAATCAGCCCCAGCATTTT
CASTLTQGNQPQHF
>-|few|TRBV10-3|TRBJ2-7
TGTGCCATCAGTGACGGGACAACCCCCTACGAGCAGTACTTC
CAISDGTTPYEQYF
>-|once|TRBV7-2|TRBJ1-5
TGTGCCAGCAGCTCTCCCGACCGGAATCAGCCCCAGCATTTT
CASSSPDRNQPQHF
>TRBD2|-|TRBV7-2|TRBJ2-5
TGTGCCAGCAGCTCCCTAGCGGGGGGGCGGGAGACCCAGTACTTC
CASSSLAGGRETQYF
>-|-|TRBV5-1|TRBJ2-7
TGCGCCAGCAGATCACAGCTTACAGGGAGCGACGAGCAGTACTTC
CASRSQLTGSDEQYF
>TRBD1|-|TRBV27|TRBJ2-5
TGTGCCAGCAGTTCTTTACACAGGGGCCAAGAGACCCAGTACTTC
CASSSLHRGQETQYF
>-|-|TRBV10-3|TRBJ1-2
TGTGCCATCAGCAGGGTAAACTATGGCTACACCTTC
CAISRVNYGYTF
>-|-|TRBV7-8|TRBJ2-1
TGTGCCAGCAGCTTAGTGGGCGGGCCCGGGCAGTTCTTC
CASSLVGGPGQFF
>-|-|TRBV5-1|TRBJ1-1
TGCGCCAGCACCTTCACGGGTACGGGCAACACTGAAGCTTTCTTT
CASTFTGTGNTEAFF
>-|-|TRBV7-9|TRBJ1-2
TGTGCCAGCAGCTTGACAGTTGGGGACTATGGCTACACCTTC
CASSLTVGDYGYTF
>-|-|TRBV5-4|TRBJ1-2
TGTGCCAGCAAACCTCGCGTACCAGAGACCTATGGCTACACCTTC
CASKPRVPETYGYTF
>-|-|TRBV2|TRBJ2-3
TGTGCCAGCAGTGAAGGAACGGACATAATCACAGATACGCAGTATTTT
CASSEGTDIITDTQYF
>-|-|TRBV6-5|TRBJ2-3
TGTGCCAGCAGTTACTCGCAGCCGGGAAGCACAGATACGCAGTATTTT
CASSYSQPGSTDTQYF
>TRBD1|-|TRBV19|TRBJ2-5
TGTGCCAGTAATCCAGGACAGGGCGGTCAAGAGACCCAGTACTTC
CASNPGQGGQETQYF
>-|-|TRBV5-1|TRBJ1-2
TGCGCCAGCAGCAGCGAAGTTGGCTACACCTTC
CASSSEVGYTF